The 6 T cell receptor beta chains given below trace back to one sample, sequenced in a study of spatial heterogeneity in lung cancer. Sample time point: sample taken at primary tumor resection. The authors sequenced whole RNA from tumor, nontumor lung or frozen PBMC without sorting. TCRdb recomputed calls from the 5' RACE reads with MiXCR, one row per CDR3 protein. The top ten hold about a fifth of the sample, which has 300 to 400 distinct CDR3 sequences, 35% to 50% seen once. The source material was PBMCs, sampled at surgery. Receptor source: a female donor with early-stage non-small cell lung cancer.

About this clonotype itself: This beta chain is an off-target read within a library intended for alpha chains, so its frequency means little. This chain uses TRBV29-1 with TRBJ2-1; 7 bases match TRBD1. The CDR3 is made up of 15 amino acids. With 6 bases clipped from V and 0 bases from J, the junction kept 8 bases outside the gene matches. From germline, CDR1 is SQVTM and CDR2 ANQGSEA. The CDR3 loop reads CSVPTGPSSYNEQFF. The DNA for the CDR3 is TGCAGCGTCCCGACAGGGCCGAGCTCCTACAATGAGCAGTTCTTC.

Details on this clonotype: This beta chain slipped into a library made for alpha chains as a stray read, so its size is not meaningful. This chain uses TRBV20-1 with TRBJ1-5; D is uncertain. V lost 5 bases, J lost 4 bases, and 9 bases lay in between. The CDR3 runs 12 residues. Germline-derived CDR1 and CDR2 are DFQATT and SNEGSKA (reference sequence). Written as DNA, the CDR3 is TGCAGTGCTGGGAGACGGAATCAGCCCCAGCATTTT. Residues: CSAGRRNQPQHF.

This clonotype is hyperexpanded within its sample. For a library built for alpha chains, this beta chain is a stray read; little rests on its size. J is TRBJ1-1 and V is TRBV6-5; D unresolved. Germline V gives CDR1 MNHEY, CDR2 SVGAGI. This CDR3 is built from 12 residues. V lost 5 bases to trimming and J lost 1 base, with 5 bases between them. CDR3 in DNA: TGTGCCAGCAGTGATTGGAACACTGAAGCTTTCTTT. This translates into CASSDWNTEAFF.

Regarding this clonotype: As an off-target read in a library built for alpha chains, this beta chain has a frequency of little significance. Here the CDR3 reads CAISSEYQETQYF. DNA of the CDR3: TGTGCCATCAGTTCAGAGTACCAAGAGACCCAGTACTTC. The rearrangement joins TRBV10-3 to TRBJ2-5; unclear D gene. The CDR3 sequence is 13 residues long. Trimming stripped 5 bases from V and 0 bases from J, with 7 bases between. The germline gives CDR1 ENHRY, CDR2 SYGVKD.

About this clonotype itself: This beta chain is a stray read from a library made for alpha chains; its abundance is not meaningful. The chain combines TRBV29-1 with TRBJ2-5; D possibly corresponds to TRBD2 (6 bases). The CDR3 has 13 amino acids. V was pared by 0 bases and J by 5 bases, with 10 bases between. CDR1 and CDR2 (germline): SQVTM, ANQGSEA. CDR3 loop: CSVEENRGETQYF. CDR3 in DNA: TGCAGCGTTGAAGAAAACCGGGGGGAGACCCAGTACTTC.

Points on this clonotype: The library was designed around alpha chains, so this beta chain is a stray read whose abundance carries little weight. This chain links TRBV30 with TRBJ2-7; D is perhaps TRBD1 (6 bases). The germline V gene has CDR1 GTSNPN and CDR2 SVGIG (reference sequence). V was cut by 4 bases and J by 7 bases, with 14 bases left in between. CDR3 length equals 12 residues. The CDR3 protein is CAWTNREPEQYF. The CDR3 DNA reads TGTGCCTGGACGAACAGGGAACCTGAGCAGTACTTC.